The TCR beta chain under discussion was sequenced for a study of beta chain features in type 1 diabetes (dated by TCRdb to 2016 to 2018). Study-level background: Mean age, gender distribution, total cell number and subset yield did not differ between patients and healthy donors. Regulatory and stem cell-like memory subsets were isolated from only 8 patients and about eight healthy donors, whereas naive and central memory subsets came from all 30 or so donors. In the study, TCRB repertoires of sorted circulating CD4+ T cell subsets from recently diagnosed type 1 diabetes patients were compared with those of matched healthy donors. Across all samples, 90 million to 130 million sorted cells were examined, and cell number per subset correlated strongly with RNA yield.

From a lookup of the germline V gene, CDR1 and CDR2 are SGHRS and YFSETQ. The CDR3, from cysteine to phenylalanine, totals 15 residues. Of all the DNA, just the CDR3 is kept, 45 bases in frame from base 1. The V end loses 0 bases and the J end loses 2 bases, and a stretch of 12 bases separates them. From each donor, a single peripheral blood sample of approximately 0.11 L on average was drawn into heparinised tubes. A BD FACSAria II was used to sort naive, central memory, regulatory and stem cell-like memory CD4+ T cells with a panel that included CD45RO, CCR7, CD25, CD127, CD95 and CD27. All sorted populations exceeded 95% purity. PBMCs were isolated immediately by Lymphoprep density gradient centrifugation and stained directly without culture. Samples were stained and sorted in pairs, with one healthy donor and one patient per experiment, so that batch effects were minimized. Results and caveats for the whole study, not just this receptor: HLA sub-analyses involved small numbers of individuals, so any influence of HLA type on TCRB rearrangement remained unresolved. Naive, central memory and regulatory TCRB repertoires appeared more similar among patients than among healthy donors. At VDJ recombination sites, type 1 diabetes patients had fewer insertions and more deleted nucleotides, which implies abnormalities in thymic rearrangement. PCR may preferentially amplify shorter templates, but because patient and control samples were amplified and corrected together, any resulting skew would affect both groups equally. A moderate but significant shortening of TCRB CDR3 length was observed in type 1 diabetes patients in all four CD4+ subsets. Because cDNA was sequenced instead of genomic DNA, activated cells with high expression could be over-represented, although the groups did not differ in activation or CD3 levels.

The entire isolated RNA was reverse transcribed using the High Capacity cDNA Reverse Transcription Kit, and thus expressed TCRB transcripts were sequenced. Naive, central memory and regulatory T cell samples underwent deep immunoSEQ sequencing, averaging roughly 3.5 million total reads per sample. After sorted cells were lysed in RLT buffer, RNA was extracted with DNase-treated RNeasy Micro or Mini kits, with the choice depending on cell number. Each cell subset was processed on its own to prevent cross-contamination, while patient and healthy donor samples were processed together. The immunoSEQ multiplex PCR was used to amplify TCRB sequences from cDNA, yielding 87-bp fragments that span the CDR3 region. Amplicons were sequenced on the Illumina HiSeq platform. The source study handled its data this way. PCR bias was corrected computationally using synthetic template baselines, and reads within Hamming distance 2 were collapsed, with unmergeable singletons discarded. Reads were aligned against IMGT to assign V, D and J genes, CDR3 length and insertions or deletions at six rearrangement sites. Within each subset, clonotype counts were normalized to sorted cell number, and only after that were true diversity and Gini coefficients computed with the tcR R package. Repertoire sharing was quantified using the overlap coefficient calculated on TCRB nucleotide sequences. As a proxy for the pre-selection repertoire, out-of-frame TCRB sequences from naive cells were analyzed. TCRdb holds this immuneACCESS table with in-frame rearrangements only. Some clones are missing; in checked studies, unresolved V genes explain under half, and the rest has no known cause. V and J calls plus clone size are reproduced from that table; the DNA served to infer D and trimming. This sample has 400,000 or so clones in its table, and 10% to 15% of those were observed once. Around 0.01% of the sample belongs to the ten largest clones.

This clone was detected only a few times. Its antigen is not yet known. No qualities accompany the bases; no much larger clone lies one base away. The V and J genes are TRBV5-1 and TRBJ2-7; TRBD1 might be the D gene, on 6 matching bases. Sequenced input: naive CD4+ T cells from blood. The cell subset or site tag for this specimen amounts to: true naive CD4+ T cells. The TCR comes from a woman younger than 35 with type 1 diabetes. Here the CDR3 is given as CASSLAADRPYEQYF. The nucleotide sequence is given as TGCGCCAGCAGCTTGGCCGCGGACAGACCCTACGAGCAGTACTTC.